Listed below are T cell receptor beta chains from one sample, sequenced in a study of T-cell memory formation after mild COVID-19. TCRdb fed the 5' RACE reads into MiXCR, producing one record per CDR3 protein. The profile covers a few hundred thousand distinct CDR3 sequences, with approximately 15% appearing a single time and around a fifth taken by the ten largest. What was sequenced was PBMCs or a T cell subset sorted from them (not recorded which). The receptors originated from a man younger than 35 who had mild COVID-19 (a few samples of this study predate the infection). Cell type and time point are not known. Each CDR3 is given without its conserved first and last residue. Fields, in order: V gene, D gene, clone size, J gene, CDR3 protein. A D gene is named only where the DNA matches it firmly. For some rows the clone size is stated as once, few or many, or as a class when expanded; others skip it.

v_call: TRBV20-1
d_call: -
clone_size: few
j_call: TRBJ1-2
cdr3_aa: SVREFTHYGYT

v_call: TRBV5-1
d_call: TRBD1
clone_size: -
j_call: TRBJ2-3
cdr3_aa: ASSWGTGYTDTQY

v_call: TRBV20-1
d_call: -
clone_size: -
j_call: TRBJ2-2
cdr3_aa: SAIGQDTGELF

v_call: TRBV7-2
d_call: -
clone_size: few
j_call: TRBJ1-4
cdr3_aa: ASSLRGWEKLF

v_call: TRBV20-1
d_call: TRBD1
clone_size: few
j_call: TRBJ2-7
cdr3_aa: SARGLDRASYEQY

v_call: TRBV5-1
d_call: TRBD2
clone_size: few
j_call: TRBJ2-3
cdr3_aa: ASSPATSGGYTDTQY

v_call: TRBV10-3
d_call: TRBD1
clone_size: -
j_call: TRBJ1-6
cdr3_aa: AIRTGGNSPLH

v_call: TRBV5-1
d_call: TRBD1
clone_size: few
j_call: TRBJ1-2
cdr3_aa: ASSADREAGYT

v_call: TRBV6-2/TRBV6-3
d_call: -
clone_size: -
j_call: TRBJ2-1
cdr3_aa: ASSWAGTDEQF

v_call: TRBV12-3/TRBV12-4
d_call: -
clone_size: few
j_call: TRBJ1-1
cdr3_aa: ASSLTGRAF

v_call: TRBV7-2
d_call: TRBD2
clone_size: few
j_call: TRBJ2-3
cdr3_aa: ASSSPPGSGGGSTDTQY

v_call: TRBV10-3
d_call: TRBD1
clone_size: few
j_call: TRBJ1-4
cdr3_aa: AISDPGQGIRKLF